Each of the 32 T cell receptor beta chains below was sequenced from the same sample in a study of CDR3 diversity in severe acne. TCRdb itself ran the PCR reads through MiXCR, one entry per CDR3 protein. The table has more than 70,000 distinct CDR3 sequences, about half seen once. Sample: blood. The receptor set was obtained from a male donor in good health, serving as a control.

The chain is built from TRBV12-3 or TRBV12-4 and TRBJ1-3; TRBD1 matches 9 bases. After removal of 5 bases from V and 8 bases from J, the junction contained 10 bases not matched to a gene. CDR3 length: 15 residues. CDR3 protein: CASSKGQGYGYTIYF. CDR3 DNA sequence: TGTGCCAGCAGTAAGGGACAGGGCTATGGCTACACCATATATTTT.

The sample holds a few counts of this clonotype. The chain employs TRBV29-1 and TRBJ2-5; D uncertain. Germline CDR1 SQVTM, CDR2 ANQGSEA. V lost 7 bases and J 5 bases, leaving 17 bases between the germline ends. The CDR3 is made up of 13 amino acids. The CDR3 region has the DNA TGCAGCGCCCATCCGGTAGTCGGGGAGACCCAGTACTTC. Residues: CSAHPVVGETQYF.

CDR3 amino acids: CASSARDGQGSGYYEQYF. The CDR3 DNA sequence: TGTGCCAGCAGTGCTAGAGATGGACAGGGCTCAGGCTACTACGAGCAGTACTTC. The chain links TRBV25-1 to TRBJ2-7; TRBD1 agrees at 8 bases. This CDR3 has 18 amino acids. CDR1 is MGHDK and CDR2 is SYGVNS in the germline V gene. J gave up 3 bases and V 4 bases, and 17 bases lay outside the gene matches.

This clonotype was counted between two and nine times. The rearrangement joins TRBV5-1 to TRBJ1-5; 12 bases match TRBD1. Losses at the gene ends were 4 bases for V and 4 bases for J; bases not matched to a gene: 6. The germline V gene encodes CDR1 SGHRS and CDR2 YFSETQ. This CDR3 comprises 16 residues. This CDR3 reads CASSAGTGGVNQPQHF. In DNA form, the CDR3 reads TGCGCCAGCAGCGCCGGGACAGGGGGCGTTAATCAGCCCCAGCATTTT.

This sequence joins TRBV5-4 and TRBJ2-1; D is perhaps TRBD2 (6 bases). CDR1 and CDR2 from the germline V gene are SGHNT and YYREEE (reference sequence). V dropped 5 bases and J dropped 4 bases, with 16 bases sitting between them. This CDR3 spans 15 amino acids. CDR3 in DNA: TGTGCCAGCAGTCCGTCGGGAGTTACGTACAATGAGCAGTTCTTC. It encodes CASSPSGVTYNEQFF.

This clonotype has a single count. V and J are TRBV6-5 and TRBJ1-1; TRBD1 matches at 9 bases. Trimming cost V 6 bases and J 4 bases; bases outside gene matches: 9. The CDR3 is 15 residues long. Germline V lookup: CDR1 MNHEY, CDR2 SVGAGI. CDR3 protein: CASRLRTGAGTEAFF. CDR3 in DNA: TGTGCCAGCAGACTACGGACAGGGGCCGGCACTGAAGCTTTCTTT.

This clonotype turned up a few times. The rearrangement links TRBV10-3 to TRBJ2-7, with 7 bases that match TRBD2. Germline assignment: CDR1 ENHRY and CDR2 SYGVKD. V lost 3 bases and J lost 6; bases outside the gene matches: 8. This CDR3 is built from 14 residues. The CDR3 loop is CAISEGTNSPEQYF. CDR3 nucleotides: TGTGCCATCAGTGAAGGGACTAACAGTCCCGAGCAGTACTTC.

A note on this clonotype: Since the CDR3 does not end with the conserved phenylalanine or tryptophan, this likely comes from a read error. The DNA is omitted, as the CDR3 cannot be located on it reliably, and the CDR3 follows TCRdb's listing. The chain has TRBV5-1 and TRBJ2-7; the table's D call, TRBD2, has no DNA check behind it. The CDR3 is 8 amino acids long, termini counted. CDR1 SGHRS and CDR2 YFSETQ come from the germline V gene. CDR3 sequence: CASSPILA.

About this clonotype: A read error may account for a junction end that differs from germline. The chain is built from TRBV20-1 and TRBJ2-5; tentatively, D is TRBD2 (6 bases). The CDR3 spans 14 residues. CDR1 and CDR2 from the germline V gene are DFQATT and SNEGSKA (reference sequence). The DNA for the CDR3 is TGCAGTGCCTCAGGCCGGGACTCCAGAGAGATCCAGTACTTC. This translates into CSASGRDSREIQYF.

The table lists this clonotype with many counts. The V gene is TRBV30, the J gene TRBJ2-1; D remains unclear. The CDR3 has 11 amino acids. V shed 3 bases and J shed 5 bases, with 5 bases lying between them. Germline assignment: CDR1 GTSNPN and CDR2 SVGIG (reference sequence). The CDR3 sequence is CAWRRHNEQFF. In DNA, the CDR3 is TGTGCCTGGAGGCGACACAATGAGCAGTTCTTC. The full variable domain, in which reference TRBV30 and TRBJ2-1 provide the parts outside the CDR3, is SQTIHQWPATLVQPVGSPLSLECTVEGTSNPNLYWYRQAAGRGLQLLFYSVGIGQISSEVPQNLSASRPQDRQFILSSKKLLLSDSGFYLCAWRRHNEQFFGPGTRLTVL.

V gene TRBV11-2 combines with J gene TRBJ2-5; a possible D gene is TRBD2 (5 bases). The CDR3 spans 10 residues. In germline, CDR1 is SGHAT, CDR2 FQNNGV. V was pared by 4 bases and J by 9 bases, with 6 bases between. DNA of the CDR3: TGTGCCAGCAGCTCCGGGGCCCAGTACTTC. Protein product: CASSSGAQYF.

This clonotype was detected a few times. This sequence joins TRBV7-9 and TRBJ2-5; D is uncertain. Per germline, CDR1 SEHNR and CDR2 FQNEAQ (reference sequence). The CDR3 runs to 13 residues. Between the trimmed V and J ends, which lost 5 bases and 5 bases, there was a span of 12 bases. The CDR3 DNA reads as TGTGCCAGCAGCGGCACCGTTCGGGAGACCCAGTACTTC. It encodes CASSGTVRETQYF.

V is TRBV7-8 and J is TRBJ1-5; no clear D gene. CDR1 and CDR2 from the germline V gene are SGHVS and FQNEAQ. The CDR3 runs 16 residues. The V and J ends lost 5 bases and 0 bases respectively, with 14 bases between them. The CDR3 sequence is CASSPGPLFSNQPQHF. In nucleotides, the CDR3 is TGTGCCAGCAGCCCCGGACCCCTGTTTAGCAATCAGCCCCAGCATTTT.

In its sample, this clonotype was seen a few times. This rearrangement joins TRBV2 to TRBJ1-5; D unresolved. The CDR3 contains 14 residues. The V end was cut by 7 bases, the J end by 3 bases, with 13 bases between. In germline, CDR1 is SNHLY, CDR2 FYNNEI. The CDR3 sequence is CASKGPQHNQPQHF. In DNA form, the CDR3 reads TGTGCCAGCAAAGGACCGCAACACAATCAGCCCCAGCATTTT.

The rearrangement joins TRBV20-1 to TRBJ1-2; 10 nucleotides match TRBD1. The CDR3 extends over 14 amino acids. The ends lost 3 bases at V and 7 bases at J; junction bases unmatched: 8. Germline-derived CDR1 and CDR2 are DFQATT and SNEGSKA (reference sequence). For the CDR3, the DNA is TGCAGTGCTAGGACGGACAGGGGGTCGACTGGCTACACCTTC. This encodes CSARTDRGSTGYTF.

By share, this clonotype counts as medium-sized. The chain uses TRBV9 and TRBJ2-3, with no clear D. V dropped 3 bases and J dropped 6 bases, with 8 bases sitting between them. The germline CDR1 and CDR2 sequences are SGDLS and YYNGEE. The CDR3 spans 12 residues. The CDR3 here is CASSGQGDTQYF. The CDR3 DNA sequence: TGTGCCAGCAGCGGACAAGGCGATACGCAGTATTTT.

In regard to this clonotype: No DNA is shown, since the ends of the CDR3 on it are uncertain; the CDR3 is the one TCRdb lists. The chain joins TRBV7-6 to TRBJ2-6; the table's D call, TRBD1, was not checked against the DNA. Termini included, the CDR3 measures 20 amino acids. Germline CDR1 reads SGHVS; CDR2 reads FNYEAQ. CDR3 in amino acids: CASSPYADTQYFGPGTRLTF.

V and J are TRBV7-9 and TRBJ1-2; no clear D. V was cut by 1 base and J by 0 bases, with 9 bases left in between. This CDR3 has 15 amino acids. CDR1 and CDR2 (germline): SEHNR, FQNEAQ (reference sequence). The CDR3 region has the DNA TGTGCCAGCAGCTTAGGGGCGGCCACTAACTATGGCTACACCTTC. Translating it yields CASSLGAATNYGYTF.

This clonotype was observed a few times. This chain links TRBV20-1 with TRBJ2-7, with a possible D match to TRBD2 (6 bases). The CDR3 extends over 13 amino acids. V lost 3 bases, J lost 5 bases, and 14 bases lay in between. Germline V gene lookup returns CDR1 DFQATT and CDR2 SNEGSKA (reference sequence). DNA for the CDR3: TGCAGTGCTAGCGGGGCGGGGTACCACGAGCAGTACTTC. It codes for CSASGAGYHEQYF.

This clonotype was observed many times. The CDR3 loop is CASLASGANVLTF. As DNA, the CDR3 is TGTGCCAGCCTTGCATCTGGGGCCAACGTCCTGACTTTC. This chain links TRBV25-1 with TRBJ2-6; no clear D. V gave up 8 bases and J gave up 1 base, with 6 bases separating them. Germline assignment: CDR1 MGHDK and CDR2 SYGVNS. This CDR3 region has 13 residues.

This clonotype was counted at least ten times. V and J are TRBV7-2 and TRBJ2-5; 9 bases match TRBD2. This CDR3 contains 16 residues. Trimming at V came to 1 base and at J to 5 bases, leaving 8 bases not matched to a gene. Germline V lookup: CDR1 SGHTA, CDR2 FQGNSA. CDR3 sequence reads: CASSLVLPSGEETQYF. The CDR3 DNA reads as TGTGCCAGCAGCTTAGTCTTGCCTAGCGGGGAGGAGACCCAGTACTTC.

The chain employs TRBV9 and TRBJ2-3; no definite D call. V gave up 2 bases and J gave up 2 bases, with 12 bases separating them. CDR3 size: 15 residues. Germline CDR1 reads SGDLS; CDR2 reads YYNGEE. This chain's CDR3 is CASSVLDSPTDTQYF. In DNA, the CDR3 is TGTGCCAGCAGCGTCCTTGACTCGCCCACAGATACGCAGTATTTT.

This rearrangement joins TRBV20-1 to TRBJ1-2, with D perhaps TRBD1 (5 bases). The ends were cut back, 3 bases at V and 8 bases at J, with 16 bases in the middle. The germline V gene has CDR1 DFQATT and CDR2 SNEGSKA (reference sequence). CDR3 length: 13 amino acids. The CDR3 sequence is CSASLRDQGGYTF. The CDR3, as DNA: TGCAGTGCTAGTCTCCGGGACCAGGGAGGCTACACCTTC.

On this clonotype: It may be a read error: a sequence one base away is much more abundant. The rearrangement joins TRBV7-3 to TRBJ2-1; 8 bases are a match to TRBD2. Germline CDR1 is SGHTA and CDR2 is FQGTGA. There are 15 residues in the CDR3. The chain's CDR3 is CAGSSIAGPYNEQFF. The CDR3 DNA follows: TGTGCCGGCAGCTCGATAGCGGGGCCCTACAATGAGCAGTTCTTC.

This clonotype was counted a few times. The junction and the germline gene differ at one end; a read error may be behind it. The chain recombines TRBV24-1 with TRBJ1-4; D is undetermined. Germline loops: CDR1 KGHDR, CDR2 SFDVKD. The CDR3 is 12 amino acids. The CDR3 region has the DNA TGTGCCACCAGTGACATGAATGAACAACTGTTTTTT. Translation: CATSDMNEQLFF.

This clonotype was detected ten times or more. This chain connects TRBV5-1 to TRBJ2-7; 8 bases are shared with TRBD1. This CDR3 spans 16 amino acids. With 6 bases clipped from V and 4 bases from J, the junction kept 15 bases outside the gene matches. The V gene's germline CDR1 is SGHRS and CDR2 YFSETQ. For the CDR3, the DNA is TGCGCCAGCAAATTGCGCACCGGGACAGGAAATTACGAGCAGTACTTC. Translation: CASKLRTGTGNYEQYF.

This clonotype was counted at least ten times. This chain joins TRBV20-1 and TRBJ2-1, with TRBD1 matching 7 bases. V lost 2 bases to trimming and J lost 4 bases; unmatched junction nucleotides: 11. This CDR3 region has 16 residues. Germline V gene data show CDR1 as DFQATT and CDR2 as SNEGSKA (reference sequence). CDR3 nucleotides: TGCAGTGCTAGAAGCGGAGACAGGGCCCGTTACAATGAGCAGTTCTTC. Residues: CSARSGDRARYNEQFF.

The V gene is TRBV7-9, the J gene TRBJ1-5, with D tentatively TRBD1 (5 bases). Germline values: CDR1 SEHNR, CDR2 FQNEAQ (reference sequence). The CDR3 extends over 15 amino acids. V was clipped by 1 base and J by 0 bases, with 7 bases between them. The CDR3 reads CASSLGQNSNQPQHF. CDR3 bases: TGTGCCAGCAGCTTAGGACAGAATAGCAATCAGCCCCAGCATTTT.

This clonotype was counted at least ten times. A much larger clone lies a single base off, so this may be a read error. The chain has TRBV19 and TRBJ1-1; 7 nucleotides align to TRBD1. J was trimmed by 0 bases and V by 5 bases; bases with no gene match: 6. The CDR3 runs 15 residues. Germline V gene lookup returns CDR1 LNHDA and CDR2 SQIVND (reference sequence). The CDR3 protein is CASSGDRSMNTEAFF. The CDR3 DNA is TGTGCCAGTAGTGGGGACAGATCCATGAACACTGAAGCTTTCTTT.

This clonotype was observed once. An end of the junction differs from the germline gene, which may be a read error. The V call is TRBV5-8, the J call TRBJ2-5; 7 bases are a match to TRBD1. This CDR3 has 14 residues. The V gene's germline CDR1 is SGHTS and CDR2 YDEGEE. The chain's CDR3 is CASSLGAQGKTQYF. The CDR3 nucleotides are TGCGCCAGCAGCTTGGGGGCACAGGGGAAGACCCAGTACTTC.

There are a few counts of this clonotype. V gene TRBV12-3 or TRBV12-4 combines with J gene TRBJ1-1; D might be TRBD1 (5 bases). The ends were cut back, 8 bases at V and 1 base at J, with 14 bases in the middle. This CDR3 is 14 amino acids long. CDR3 DNA: TGTGCCAGCGAATTGGGCCAGGGGAACACTGAAGCTTTCTTT. This encodes CASELGQGNTEAFF.

This clonotype was seen ten or more times. The V gene is TRBV6-1, the J gene TRBJ1-1; D is uncertain. Trimming shortened V by 6 bases and J by 2 bases, and 7 bases separated the two germline ends. The CDR3 sequence is 12 residues long. The germline CDR1 and CDR2 sequences are MNHNS and SASEGT. Written as DNA, the CDR3 is TGTGCCAGCAGGTCCTTAAACACTGAAGCTTTCTTT. Its translation is CASRSLNTEAFF.